This TCR beta chain originates from a study of Ad26.COV2.S vaccination and SARS-CoV-2 variants. Overall study: Donor had been placed in the Ad26.COV2.S arm of the COV1001 trial. Intramuscular Ad26.COV2.S at 5x10^10 or 1x10^11 viral particles. Study conclusions and caveats: Whether participants received vaccine or placebo, their non-spike TCR breadth was similar.

The treatment denotes: over 15 received Ad26.COV2.S at low or high dose, single or two shots; about five received placebo; per-sample allocation not given. All samples were drawn on day 63, counting from the first vaccine or placebo injection. Based in Boston, the donor was an adult of 18-55 years. Data came from immunoSEQ multiplex PCR; TCRdb stores just in-frame clones and leaves some out. The table has under 500,000 clones, around 92% seen once. A word on this clone: Its antigen is currently unknown.

V lost 11 bases and J lost 4; bases outside the gene matches: 20. The germline gives CDR1 ENHRY, CDR2 SYGVKD. The length of the CDR3 is 17 residues. This sequence joins TRBV10-3 and TRBJ1-5; 7 nucleotides align to TRBD1. Sequences were derived from peripheral blood, sampled in a trial of Ad26.COV2.S vaccine versus placebo. The sequence was obtained from a person between 18 and 59 years old who received the Ad26.COV2.S COVID-19 vaccine or a placebo. CDR3 DNA sequence: TGTGCCTCCCAGCGGGGGTGGAGGGGGCGTGAGAATCAGCCCCAGCATTTT. The encoded protein is CASQRGWRGRENQPQHF.